Given below is one TCR beta chain in context. What it binds is unknown. This sample stems from a study of T-cell reconstitution after alpha-beta-depleted transplantation in children. The authors prepared the TCRbeta library with unique molecular identifiers. TCRdb reprocessed the PCR reads with MiXCR, giving one entry per CDR3 protein. The repertoire holds hundreds of thousands of distinct CDR3 sequences, with roughly 15% as singletons. There are 15 residues in the CDR3. The ends lost 3 bases at V and 5 bases at J; junction bases unmatched: 5. Study findings and constraints: After transplant, high TCRbeta diversity at day 60 in some patients arose from surviving recipient T cells and thymic progenitors.

This sequence was found in a male patient under 10 years old who had a stem cell transplant for acute lymphoblastic leukemia, so the T cells may come from the graft donor. This sequence joins TRBV12-3 or TRBV12-4 and TRBJ2-1; TRBD2 agrees at 9 bases. Sample: PBMCs, mostly from graft donor cells, taken 360 days after TCRalphabeta/CD19-depleted stem cell transplant. The CDR3 region is CASSFEGLAHNEQFF. The CDR3 DNA follows: TGTGCCAGCAGTTTCGAGGGACTAGCCCACAATGAGCAGTTCTTC.